In this sample, the clone carrying this T cell receptor beta chain turned up once. The data belong to a study of blood T cell repertoires in COVID-19. Study details: COVID-19 samples collected from the United States, Italy and Spain covered acute and convalescent phases. Sources were T cells, B-cell-depleted T cells, or PBMCs; the material itself was cDNA or gDNA.

Per the original methods: Amplified reference gene primers provided the basis for estimating nucleated cell counts. The data were produced by immunoSEQ multiplex PCR, yet TCRdb's version contains in-frame clones alone and is incomplete. V and J calls and clone size follow that table, whereas D and trimming were derived from the DNA. The sample yields a few hundred thousand clones, around 89% seen once. Per the germline V gene, CDR1 is SGHAT and CDR2 is FQNNGV. The V end lost 5 bases, the J end lost 0 bases, and 19 bases lay between the germline ends. The CDR3 is made up of 17 amino acids. Specimen: peripheral blood. The TCR was taken from a woman in her sixties with acute or convalescent COVID-19. The V and J genes are TRBV11-2 and TRBJ2-5, with a tentative D call TRBD2 (6 bases). The CDR3 reads CASSPRPTRAYQETQYF. CDR3 sequence (DNA): TGTGCCAGCAGCCCTAGGCCGACTAGGGCGTACCAAGAGACCCAGTACTTC.